This record concerns one TCR beta chain sequence. The entry originates in a study of blood T cell repertoires in COVID-19. In the study overall: COVID-19 samples, acute and convalescent, were from the United States, Italy and Spain. From T cells, B-cell-depleted T cells, or PBMCs came the material, which was cDNA or gDNA.

As originally analysed: Reference gene primers were amplified, and this amplification served to estimate nucleated cell counts. Sequenced by immunoSEQ multiplex PCR; TCRdb stores in-frame clones only, minus some. The DNA gave D and trimming, while V, J and clone size come from that table. The sample comprises under 200,000 clones, 90% of which are singletons, and approximately 0.5% rests with the top ten. The CDR3 spans 15 residues. Trimming removed 3 bases at V and 2 bases at J, with 13 bases between. Germline-derived CDR1 and CDR2 are LGHNT and FRNRAP. The rearrangement links TRBV12-5 to TRBJ1-1; D might be TRBD1 (6 bases). Sequencing was done on a sample of peripheral blood. The TCR sequence derives from a man aged 45-65 years with acute or convalescent COVID-19. The CDR3 loop is CASGLRQALNTEAFF. The CDR3 nucleotides are TGTGCTAGTGGTTTAAGACAGGCCCTAAACACTGAAGCTTTCTTT.